Below are 27 T cell receptor beta chains sequenced from a single sample in a study of Ad26.COV2.S vaccination and SARS-CoV-2 variants. Assay: immunoSEQ multiplex PCR; the TCRdb copy retains only in-frame clones and omits some. The data show some 340,000 clones, just over 85% seen once. The treatment is: some 20 received Ad26.COV2.S at low or high dose, single or two shots; roughly five received placebo; per-sample allocation not given. Specimens were obtained on day 63 following the first vaccine or placebo injection. Sequenced here: peripheral blood, sampled in a trial of Ad26.COV2.S vaccine versus placebo. These receptors all come from a person aged 18-65 years who received the Ad26.COV2.S COVID-19 vaccine or a placebo.

The chain links TRBV30 to TRBJ1-1; weak D call: TRBD1 (5 bases). This CDR3 spans 14 amino acids. CDR1 and CDR2 from the germline V gene are GTSNPN and SVGIG (reference sequence). V was shortened by 0 bases and J by 1 base, with 9 bases between the two germline ends. The CDR3 sequence is CAWSVRGGNTEAFF. The CDR3 region has the DNA TGTGCCTGGAGTGTACGGGGGGGGAACACTGAAGCTTTCTTT. Looking up the rest from reference TRBV30 and TRBJ1-1 gives the full variable domain: SQTIHQWPATLVQPVGSPLSLECTVEGTSNPNLYWYRQAAGRGLQLLFYSVGIGQISSEVPQNLSASRPQDRQFILSSKKLLLSDSGFYLCAWSVRGGNTEAFFGQGTRLTVV.

V usage is TRBV24-1 and J usage is TRBJ2-1; weak D call: TRBD2 (6 bases). The CDR3 is 15 amino acids. V lost 4 bases and J 6 bases, leaving 15 bases between the germline ends. CDR1 is KGHDR, CDR2 SFDVKD, per germline. The chain's CDR3 is CATSDTTSGGNEQFF. CDR3 sequence (DNA): TGTGCCACCAGTGACACGACATCCGGGGGCAATGAGCAGTTCTTC.

As for this clone: At one boundary the junction diverges from the germline segment, which might be a read error. The V gene is TRBV19, the J gene TRBJ1-2, with no clear D. The CDR3 has 13 residues. Germline V lookup: CDR1 LNHDA, CDR2 SQIVND (reference sequence). The CDR3 DNA reads as TGTGCCAGTAGTATGGGCAGTCACTACGGCTACACCTTC. Amino acids: CASSMGSHYGYTF. Variable domain in full (rest from reference TRBV19 and TRBJ1-2): DGGITQSPKYLFRKEGQNVTLSCEQNLNHDAMYWYRQDPGQGLRLIYYSQIVNDFQKGDIAEGYSVSREKKESFPLTVTSAQKNPTAFYLCASSMGSHYGYTFGSGTRLTVV.

This rearrangement joins TRBV19 to TRBJ2-5, with 8 bases matching TRBD2. CDR1 is LNHDA, CDR2 SQIVND, per germline (reference sequence). J lost 0 bases, V lost 8 bases, and 8 bases had no gene match. The CDR3 is 15 amino acids. The CDR3 nucleotides are TGTGCCAGTGGGTTCACTAGCGGAGACCAAGAGACCCAGTACTTC. This codes for CASGFTSGDQETQYF. The complete variable domain, with remaining parts taken from reference TRBV19 and TRBJ2-5, reads DGGITQSPKYLFRKEGQNVTLSCEQNLNHDAMYWYRQDPGQGLRLIYYSQIVNDFQKGDIAEGYSVSREKKESFPLTVTSAQKNPTAFYLCASGFTSGDQETQYFGPGTRLLVL.

The CDR3 protein is CASSEGGGLVDTEAFF. The CDR3 DNA is TGTGCCAGCAGTGAAGGGGGGGGGTTGGTCGACACTGAAGCTTTCTTT. The rearrangement uses TRBV6-1 and TRBJ1-1; D may be TRBD1 (5 bases). Trimming cost V 1 base and J 3 bases, with 15 bases left between them. Germline CDR1 MNHNS, CDR2 SASEGT. The CDR3 covers 16 residues.

This chain connects TRBV5-1 to TRBJ1-5, with D perhaps matching TRBD1 (5 bases). CDR1 is SGHRS, CDR2 YFSETQ, per germline. This CDR3 comprises 15 residues. The V end lost 4 bases, the J end lost 2 bases, and 13 bases lay between the germline ends. In DNA, the CDR3 is TGCGCCAGCAGCGTTGACAGTCGTGGCAATCAGCCCCAGCATTTT. Translating it yields CASSVDSRGNQPQHF.

As regards this clone: A read error may produce the germline difference seen at one junction end. The chain recombines TRBV14 with TRBJ2-4, with D possibly called TRBD1 or TRBD2 (5 bases each). Germline CDR1 reads SGHDN; CDR2 reads FVKESK. This CDR3 spans 12 amino acids. This chain's CDR3 is CASSQDGGAGHF. The CDR3 nucleotides read TGTGCCAGCAGCCAAGATGGGGGAGCTGGCCACTTC. The whole variable domain, filled in from reference TRBV14 and TRBJ2-4, reads EAGVTQFPSHSVIEKGQTVTLRCDPISGHDNLYWYRRVMGKEIKFLLHFVKESKQDESGMPNNRFLAERTGGTYSTLKVQPAELEDSGVYFCASSQDGGAGHFGAGTRLSVL.

The chain carries TRBV11-2 and TRBJ2-7; unclear D gene. Trimming took 0 bases from V and 1 from J, leaving 7 bases between them. The CDR3 spans 14 residues. Germline lookup yields CDR1 SGHAT and CDR2 FQNNGV. CDR3 nucleotide sequence: TGTGCCAGCAGCTTAGACCGGCGATCCTACGAGCAGTACTTC. Protein sequence: CASSLDRRSYEQYF.

This chain links TRBV6-5 with TRBJ1-1; D remains unclear. The CDR3 spans 13 residues. Trimming took 5 bases from V and 0 from J, leaving 7 bases between them. Germline V gives CDR1 MNHEY, CDR2 SVGAGI. The CDR3 DNA is TGTGCCAGCAGTCCTCCTCTGAACACTGAAGCTTTCTTT. It is translated as CASSPPLNTEAFF.

The rearrangement joins TRBV11-3 to TRBJ2-2; no clear D. Germline V lookup: CDR1 SGHNT, CDR2 YENEEA. V gave up 2 bases and J gave up 0 bases, with 13 bases separating them. This CDR3 is built from 17 residues. CDR3 protein: CASSLFGGGANTGELFF. Written as DNA, the CDR3 is TGTGCCAGCAGCTTATTTGGCGGCGGCGCGAACACCGGGGAGCTGTTTTTT.

V gene TRBV4-3 combines with J gene TRBJ1-1; 8 nucleotides match TRBD1. The J segment lost 7 bases and the V segment lost 11 bases, leaving 18 bases of the junction unmatched. Looked up from germline, CDR1 is LGHNA and CDR2 is YSLEER. The CDR3 contains 15 residues. The CDR3 DNA reads TGCGCCGGGGTCGGGGGGAGGACAGGGAAAAATGAAGCTTTCTTT. This translates into CAGVGGRTGKNEAFF.

The CDR3, as DNA: TGTGCCAGCAGTGGACAGGGGGCGGCCAAAAACATTCAGTACTTC. It codes for CASSGQGAAKNIQYF. The chain has TRBV2 and TRBJ2-4; the match to TRBD1 covers 10 bases. CDR3 length: 15 amino acids. The germline CDR1 and CDR2 sequences are SNHLY and FYNNEI. Germline trimming cut 4 bases from V and 1 base from J; bases unmatched to any gene: 1.

This chain connects TRBV6-1 to TRBJ2-7; D ambiguous. The CDR3 consists of 13 residues. Germline V gives CDR1 MNHNS, CDR2 SASEGT. V lost 5 bases to trimming and J lost 0 bases, with 8 bases between them. The CDR3 here is CASSQPSSYEQYF. The CDR3 DNA is TGTGCCAGCAGTCAACCTAGCTCCTACGAGCAGTACTTC.

V usage is TRBV6-2 or TRBV6-3 and J usage is TRBJ2-7; TRBD1 matches at 7 bases. Trimming at V came to 2 bases and at J to 2 bases, leaving 9 bases not matched to a gene. The CDR3 sequence is 16 residues long. Germline CDR1 and CDR2: MNHEY and SVGEGT. The CDR3: CASSYGQAYNTYEQYF. The CDR3 DNA reads TGTGCCAGCAGTTACGGACAGGCCTATAATACCTACGAGCAGTACTTC.

The rearrangement links TRBV12-3 or TRBV12-4 to TRBJ1-1; D gene ambiguous. CDR3 length: 13 residues. Trimming pared 8 bases from V and 0 bases from J, leaving 10 bases between. This chain's CDR3 is CASCVGLNTEAFF. CDR3 DNA sequence: TGTGCCAGCTGTGTCGGCCTGAACACTGAAGCTTTCTTT.

This chain joins TRBV5-1 and TRBJ2-7; TRBD1 might be the D (6 bases). V lost 7 bases and J lost 3, with 17 bases in between. In germline, CDR1 is SGHRS, CDR2 YFSETQ. The CDR3 length is 14 residues. The CDR3 sequence is CASSLEQGVYEQYF. The DNA of the CDR3 is TGCGCCAGCTCCTTGGAACAGGGCGTCTACGAGCAGTACTTC.

This clone was counted only a few times. V usage is TRBV7-2 and J usage is TRBJ1-3; D is possibly TRBD1 (5 bases). The CDR3 loop spans 16 amino acids. Germline-derived CDR1 and CDR2 are SGHTA and FQGNSA. Trimming cost V 2 bases and J 4 bases, with 15 bases left between them. CDR3 nucleotides: TGTGCCAGCAGCTTATCCGCCAGAGGGGAAGGAAACACCATATATTTT. This translates into CASSLSARGEGNTIYF.

The V call is TRBV19, the J call TRBJ1-1; 9 bases are a match to TRBD1. This CDR3 comprises 13 residues. Germline V gives CDR1 LNHDA, CDR2 SQIVND (reference sequence). V lost 6 bases to trimming and J lost 3 bases; unmatched junction nucleotides: 2. The CDR3 DNA is TGTGCCAGTAGCAGGGACAGGGACACTGAAGCTTTCTTT. Protein: CASSRDRDTEAFF.

In DNA form, the CDR3 reads TGTGCCAGCGGATTCAGGGACAACGAGCAGTACTTC. Encoded protein: CASGFRDNEQYF. The genes are TRBV7-8 and TRBJ2-7; tentatively, D is TRBD1 (6 bases). CDR1 and CDR2 from the germline V gene are SGHVS and FQNEAQ. The CDR3 has 12 amino acids. The V gene lost 8 bases and the J gene lost 5 bases, with 13 bases spanning the gap.

CDR3 sequence: CASSLGQNELEAFF. DNA for the CDR3: TGTGCCAGCAGCTTGGGACAGAACGAACTAGAAGCTTTCTTT. The chain recombines TRBV7-2 with TRBJ1-1; TRBD1 matches at 7 bases. J lost 8 bases, V lost 3 bases, and 9 bases had no gene match. CDR1 is SGHTA, CDR2 FQGNSA, per germline. CDR3 length: 14 amino acids.

This clone was recorded once. This chain connects TRBV29-1 to TRBJ2-5; 9 bases match TRBD2. The CDR3 runs 14 residues. Germline trimming cut 7 bases from V and 2 bases from J; bases unmatched to any gene: 8. Germline CDR1 reads SQVTM; CDR2 reads ANQGSEA. CDR3 nucleotide sequence: TGCAGCGGCGGGGGGGGCGACACACAAGAGACCCAGTACTTC. Protein: CSGGGGDTQETQYF.

V is TRBV29-1 and J is TRBJ1-3; D ambiguous. The CDR3 consists of 12 residues. V lost 3 bases and J lost 0, with 3 bases in between. In germline, CDR1 is SQVTM, CDR2 ANQGSEA. The CDR3 nucleotides are TGCAGCGTTGAGGGCTCTGGAAACACCATATATTTT. Its protein product is CSVEGSGNTIYF. The variable domain in full, completed from reference TRBV29-1 and TRBJ1-3, reads SAVISQKPSRDICQRGTSLTIQCQVDSQVTMMFWYRQQPGQSLTLIATANQGSEATYESGFVIDKFPISRPNLTFSTLTVSNMSPEDSSIYLCSVEGSGNTIYFGEGSWLTVV.

The chain couples TRBV11-2 to TRBJ1-3; D is undetermined. The germline V and J ends were trimmed by 5 bases and 3 bases, with 11 bases remaining between them. Germline V lookup: CDR1 SGHAT, CDR2 FQNNGV. The length of the CDR3 is 14 residues. The CDR3 region is CASSPRGDGNTIYF. CDR3 bases: TGTGCCAGCAGCCCTCGTGGCGATGGAAACACCATATATTTT.

In this sample, this clone turned up a few times. The chain has TRBV6-6 and TRBJ2-1, with 7 bases aligning to TRBD2. Trimming took 5 bases from V and 9 from J; bases not matched to a gene: 10. Germline V gene lookup returns CDR1 MNHNY and CDR2 SVGAGI (reference sequence). This CDR3 is built from 14 residues. CDR3 sequence (DNA): TGTGCCAGCAGTATAACCGGGACTATAGGTGAGCAGTTCTTC. Amino acids: CASSITGTIGEQFF.

CDR3 coding DNA: TGTGCCAGCACCGGGACAGGGGCCAACACCGGGGAGCTGTTTTTT. Translated, it gives CASTGTGANTGELFF. The V call is TRBV2, the J call TRBJ2-2, with 10 bases aligning to TRBD1. Germline CDR1 SNHLY, CDR2 FYNNEI. This CDR3 region has 15 residues. V lost 7 bases, J lost 2 bases, and 4 bases stayed unmatched.

The chain employs TRBV5-4 and TRBJ2-4; 9 nucleotides agree with TRBD1. Germline CDR1 and CDR2: SGHNT and YYREEE (reference sequence). The CDR3 is 15 amino acids. V shed 4 bases and J 6 bases; nucleotides not matched to a gene: 8. The CDR3 DNA reads TGTGCCAGCAGCACCGGCCGGGACAGGGTAAACATTCAGTACTTC. It encodes CASSTGRDRVNIQYF.

J is TRBJ1-2 and V is TRBV7-2; TRBD1 aligns across 8 bases. Germline assignment: CDR1 SGHTA and CDR2 FQGNSA. This CDR3 is 15 amino acids long. V lost 2 bases, J lost 3 bases, and 5 bases stayed unmatched. The CDR3 protein is CASSLMDRVHYGYTF. Here the CDR3 DNA reads TGTGCCAGCAGCTTAATGGACAGGGTACACTATGGCTACACCTTC.